This T cell receptor (beta chain) came from a study of vaccination and CD4 T cells after COVID-19. Study-level background: Collection of post-vaccine samples followed dose two by a median roughly 72 days, spanning a range of 14 to 241.

This clonotype was observed a handful of times. The target antigen is unknown. Researchers used the Oncomine TCR Beta short-read assay to sequence DNA from cultured CD4+ T cells. Scientists extracted genomic DNA from CD4+ T cells grown in culture. Using its own MiXCR run on the PCR reads, TCRdb lists one record per CDR3 protein. The sample holds 20,000 to 25,000 distinct CDR3 sequences; around half are singletons and the top ten take 9% to 10%. The CDR3 consists of 13 residues. The germline CDR1 and CDR2 sequences are SGHRS and YFSETQ. The ends lost 0 bases at V and 6 bases at J; junction bases unmatched: 2. Treatment denoted: approximately nine-day PBMC culture with coronavirus spike peptide pools or control peptides (ViraFEST assay). Peptide pools at around 9.6 ug/ml, together with approximately 10 IU/ml IL-2, were added to cultures of under 2.5 million PBMCs per well.

This TCR was sampled from a human donor who had recovered from COVID-19. The sequenced material came from CD4+ T cells from blood, cultured in vitro. The J gene is TRBJ1-1, the V gene TRBV5-1, with TRBD1 matching over 7 bases. The CDR3 loop is CASSLDGQAEAFF. The CDR3 DNA is TGCGCCAGCAGCTTGGATGGACAGGCTGAAGCTTTCTTT.